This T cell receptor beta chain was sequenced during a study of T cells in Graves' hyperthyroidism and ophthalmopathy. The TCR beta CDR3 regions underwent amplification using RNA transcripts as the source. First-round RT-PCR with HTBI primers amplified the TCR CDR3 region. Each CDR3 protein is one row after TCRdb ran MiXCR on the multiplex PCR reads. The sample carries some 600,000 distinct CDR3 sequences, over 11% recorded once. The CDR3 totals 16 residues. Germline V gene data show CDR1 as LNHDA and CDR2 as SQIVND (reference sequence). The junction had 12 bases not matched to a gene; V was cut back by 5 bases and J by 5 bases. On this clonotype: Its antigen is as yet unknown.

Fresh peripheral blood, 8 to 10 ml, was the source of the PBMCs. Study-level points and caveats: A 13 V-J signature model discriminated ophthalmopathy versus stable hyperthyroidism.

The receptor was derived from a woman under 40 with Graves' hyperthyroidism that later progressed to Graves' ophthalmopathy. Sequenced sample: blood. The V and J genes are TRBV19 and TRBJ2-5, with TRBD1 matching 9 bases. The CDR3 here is CASSPGTGIRLETQYF. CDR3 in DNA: TGTGCCAGTAGTCCAGGGACAGGGATTCGGTTGGAGACCCAGTACTTC.